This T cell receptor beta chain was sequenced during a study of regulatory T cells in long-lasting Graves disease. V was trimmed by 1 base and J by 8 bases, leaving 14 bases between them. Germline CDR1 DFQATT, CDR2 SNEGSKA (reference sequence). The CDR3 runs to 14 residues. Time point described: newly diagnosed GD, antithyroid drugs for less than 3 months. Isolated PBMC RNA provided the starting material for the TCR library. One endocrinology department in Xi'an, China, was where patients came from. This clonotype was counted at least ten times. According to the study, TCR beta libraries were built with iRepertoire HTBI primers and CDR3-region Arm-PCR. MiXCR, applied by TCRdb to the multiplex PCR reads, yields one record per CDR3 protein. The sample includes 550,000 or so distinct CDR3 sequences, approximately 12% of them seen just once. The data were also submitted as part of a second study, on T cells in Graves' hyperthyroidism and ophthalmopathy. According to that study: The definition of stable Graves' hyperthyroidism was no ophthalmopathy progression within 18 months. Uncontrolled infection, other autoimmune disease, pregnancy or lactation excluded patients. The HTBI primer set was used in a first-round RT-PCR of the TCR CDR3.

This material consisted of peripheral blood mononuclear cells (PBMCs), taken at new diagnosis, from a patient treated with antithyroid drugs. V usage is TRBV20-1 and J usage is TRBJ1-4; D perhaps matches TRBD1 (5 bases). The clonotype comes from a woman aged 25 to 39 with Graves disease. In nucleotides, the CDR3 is TGCAGTGCTAGAGTGTCTGGGGCGTTGGAAAAACTGTTTTTT. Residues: CSARVSGALEKLFF.